This T cell receptor (beta chain) was sequenced for a study of blood T cell repertoires in COVID-19. Sequencing was performed with immunoSEQ multiplex PCR; in TCRdb, only in-frame clones are kept and a portion is missing. Here the sample spans about 310,000 clones, roughly 86% being singletons. The CDR3 loop spans 15 amino acids. Germline V gene lookup returns CDR1 SNHLY and CDR2 FYNNEI. Sequencing used PBMCs or T cells enriched from blood (not recorded which). V usage is TRBV2 and J usage is TRBJ1-6, with a possible D match to TRBD1 (6 bases). The sequence derives from a woman aged 25 to 39 who had recovered from COVID-19. In nucleotides, the CDR3 is TGTGCTGATAGACAGGAGAGCTCCTATAATTCACCCCTCCACTTT. Its translation is CADRQESSYNSPLHF.